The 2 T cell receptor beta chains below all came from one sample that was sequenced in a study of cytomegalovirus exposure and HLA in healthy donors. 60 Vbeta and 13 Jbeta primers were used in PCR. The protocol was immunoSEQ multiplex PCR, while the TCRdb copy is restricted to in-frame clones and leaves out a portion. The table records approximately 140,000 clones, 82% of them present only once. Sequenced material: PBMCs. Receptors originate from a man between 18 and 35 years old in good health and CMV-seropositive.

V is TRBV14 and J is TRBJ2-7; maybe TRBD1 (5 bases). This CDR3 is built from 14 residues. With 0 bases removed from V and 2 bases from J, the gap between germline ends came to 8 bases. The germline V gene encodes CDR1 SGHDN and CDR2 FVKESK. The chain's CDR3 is CASSQDPGPYEQYF. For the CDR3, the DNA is TGTGCCAGCAGCCAAGACCCAGGGCCCTACGAGCAGTACTTC.

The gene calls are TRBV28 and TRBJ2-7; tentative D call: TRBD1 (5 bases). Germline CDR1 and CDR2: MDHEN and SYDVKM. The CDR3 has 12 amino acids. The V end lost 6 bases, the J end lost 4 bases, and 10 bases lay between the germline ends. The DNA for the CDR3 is TGTGCCAGCAGGGCTGACAGTTACGAGCAGTACTTC. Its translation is CASRADSYEQYF.